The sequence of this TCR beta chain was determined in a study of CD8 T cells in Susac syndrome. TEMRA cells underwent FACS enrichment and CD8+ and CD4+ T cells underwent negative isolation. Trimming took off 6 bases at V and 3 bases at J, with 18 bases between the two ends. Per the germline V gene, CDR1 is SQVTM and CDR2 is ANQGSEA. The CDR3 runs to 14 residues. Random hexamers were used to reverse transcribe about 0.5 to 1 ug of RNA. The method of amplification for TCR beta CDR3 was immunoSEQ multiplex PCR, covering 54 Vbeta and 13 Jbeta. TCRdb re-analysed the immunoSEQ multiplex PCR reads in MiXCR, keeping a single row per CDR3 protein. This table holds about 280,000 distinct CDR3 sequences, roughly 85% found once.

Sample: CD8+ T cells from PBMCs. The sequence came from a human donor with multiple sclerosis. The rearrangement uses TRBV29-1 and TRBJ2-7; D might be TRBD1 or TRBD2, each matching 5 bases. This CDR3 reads CSVFAGTAIYEQYF. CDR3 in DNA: TGCAGCGTCTTTGCCGGGACGGCGATCTACGAGCAGTACTTC.